These 20 T cell receptor beta chains were sequenced from one sample in a study of blood T cells in healthy people across ages (dated by TCRdb to 2015 to 2017). The library relied on 5' RACE. TCRdb lists the instrument as Illumina HiSeq 2500. A second 7 to 11 cycle PCR used a sample-barcoded 5' primer and a J-beta primer mix. The raw public reads went through TCRdb reprocessing: fastp at Q25, MiXCR clone calling, in-frame beta chains kept. When rows share a CDR3 protein, they turn into one entry using the most common DNA and genes. This sample holds roughly 560,000 distinct CDR3 sequences; 24% were observed only once. Approximately 10% of the sample rests with the top ten. These data were also filed under a second study, of T cells of mothers and their children.

The sequenced sample consisted of blood. These receptors were obtained from a boy aged 5-17 years in good health.

This clonotype showed up just a few times. The chain carries TRBV7-2 and TRBJ2-5; tentatively, D is TRBD2 (5 bases). The V end lost 4 bases, the J end lost 0 bases, and 9 bases lay between the germline ends. This CDR3 is 14 amino acids long. Germline V CDR1 and CDR2: SGHTA, FQGNSA. This chain's CDR3 is CASSWRAHQETQYF. DNA of the CDR3: TGTGCCAGCAGCTGGCGGGCTCACCAAGAGACCCAGTACTTC.

This clonotype has just one count. V and J are TRBV27 and TRBJ2-7; 13 bases match TRBD2. Germline V CDR1 and CDR2: MNHEY, SMNVEV (reference sequence). The CDR3 sequence is 17 residues long. Trimming took 7 bases from V and 6 from J; bases not matched to a gene: 15. This chain's CDR3 is CASNIRLAGGPGSEQYF. Written as DNA, the CDR3 is TGTGCCAGCAACATTAGACTAGCGGGAGGCCCTGGGAGCGAGCAGTACTTC.

The chain links TRBV4-2 to TRBJ2-5; tentatively, D is TRBD2 (6 bases). This CDR3 is 14 amino acids long. Trimming removed 3 bases from V and 3 bases from J, with 11 bases in between. CDR1 is LGHNA and CDR2 is YNFKEQ in the germline V gene. The CDR3 coding sequence is TGTGCCAGCAGCCAGGCGTTAGCGGAAGAGACCCAGTACTTC. It encodes CASSQALAEETQYF.

This clonotype was observed many times. The rearrangement links TRBV5-1 to TRBJ2-2; D is perhaps TRBD1 or TRBD2 (5 bases each). The V gene's germline CDR1 is SGHRS and CDR2 YFSETQ. Trimming took 2 bases from V and 0 from J, leaving 8 bases between them. This CDR3 spans 15 amino acids. The DNA of the CDR3 is TGCGCCAGCAGCTTAGGGACCACGAACACCGGGGAGCTGTTTTTT. It translates to CASSLGTTNTGELFF.

This clonotype was seen ten or more times. CDR3 sequence (DNA): TGCGCCAGCAGCCAAGATGTTTTGGGGCAGGGCGGTCAGCCCCAGCATTTT. Translation: CASSQDVLGQGGQPQHF. The chain recombines TRBV4-3 with TRBJ1-5; possible D gene TRBD1, 5 bases. In germline, CDR1 is LGHNA, CDR2 YSLEER. The V and J ends lost 0 bases and 6 bases respectively, with 18 bases between them. This CDR3 region has 17 residues.

The gene calls are TRBV4-1 and TRBJ1-5, with D possibly matching TRBD1 (6 bases). V was clipped by 3 bases and J by 8 bases, with 11 bases between them. Germline CDR1 reads MGHRA; CDR2 reads YSYEKL. The CDR3 spans 13 residues. The CDR3 region has the DNA TGCGCCAGCAGCCAGGAAGAGGGGGAGCCCCAGCATTTT. Amino acids: CASSQEEGEPQHF.

The V and J genes are TRBV13 and TRBJ1-4, with D uncertain. V was cut by 5 bases and J by 0 bases, with 13 bases left in between. This CDR3 contains 16 residues. Germline values: CDR1 PRHDT, CDR2 FYEKMQ (reference sequence). The CDR3 loop is CASSARQVATNEKLFF. CDR3 sequence (DNA): TGTGCCAGCAGCGCTAGACAAGTCGCAACTAATGAAAAACTGTTTTTT.

This clonotype was detected a few times. V and J are TRBV20-1 and TRBJ2-7; D not resolved. With 5 bases removed from V and 2 bases from J, the gap between germline ends came to 13 bases. The germline gives CDR1 DFQATT, CDR2 SNEGSKA (reference sequence). This CDR3 region has 13 residues. CDR3 amino acids: CSAPRAGTYEQYF. The CDR3 DNA reads as TGCAGTGCTCCCCGAGCAGGTACCTACGAGCAGTACTTC.

The chain is built from TRBV14 and TRBJ2-1; D is possibly TRBD2 (6 bases). The CDR3 has 13 amino acids. The V end lost 1 base, the J end lost 5 bases, and 6 bases lay between the germline ends. Germline V CDR1 and CDR2: SGHDN, FVKESK. The CDR3 nucleotides read TGTGCCAGCAGCCAAGCTAGCGACAATGAGCAGTTCTTC. Protein: CASSQASDNEQFF.

This clonotype was seen only a few times. The chain combines TRBV28 with TRBJ2-7; D could derive from TRBD1 or TRBD2 (6 bases each). Trimming shortened V by 5 bases and J by 3 bases, and 11 bases separated the two germline ends. CDR3 length equals 13 residues. Germline V lookup: CDR1 MDHEN, CDR2 SYDVKM. The CDR3 reads CASSQEGGYEQYF. The CDR3 DNA is TGTGCCAGCAGTCAAGAGGGGGGCTACGAGCAGTACTTC.

Comment on this clonotype: One end of the junction is discordant with germline, which a read error may explain. This sequence joins TRBV12-3 or TRBV12-4 and TRBJ2-7; D is perhaps TRBD2 (6 bases). The CDR3 loop spans 13 amino acids. The CDR3 here is CASSWGESCEQYF. CDR3 nucleotides: TGTGCCAGCAGTTGGGGGGAATCCTGCGAGCAGTACTTC.

Concerning this clonotype itself: The junction differs from germline at one of its ends, possibly a read error. The chain combines TRBV6-1 with TRBJ2-1, with TRBD2 matching over 7 bases. Germline V lookup: CDR1 MNHNS, CDR2 SASEGT. CDR3 length: 12 amino acids. This chain's CDR3 is CAGGRAYDEQFF. The CDR3 region has the DNA TGTGCCGGGGGGAGGGCCTACGATGAGCAGTTCTTC.

In its sample, this clonotype was seen a few times. The genes are TRBV5-1 and TRBJ1-5; 10 bases are shared with TRBD1. The CDR3 covers 22 residues. Germline values: CDR1 SGHRS, CDR2 YFSETQ. V shed 0 bases and J 2 bases; nucleotides not matched to a gene: 20. The DNA for the CDR3 is TGCGCCAGCAGCTTGGTACTGATGGGACAGGGGATTTTACGAGGTGGCAATCAGCCCCAGCATTTT. The encoded protein is CASSLVLMGQGILRGGNQPQHF. Looking up the rest from reference TRBV5-1 and TRBJ1-5 gives the full variable domain: KAGVTQTPRYLIKTRGQQVTLSCSPISGHRSVSWYQQTPGQGLQFLFEYFSETQRNKGNFPGRFSGRQFSNSRSEMNVSTLELGDSALYLCASSLVLMGQGILRGGNQPQHFGDGTRLSIL.

The rearrangement joins TRBV18 to TRBJ1-1; no clear D gene. Trimming stripped 1 base from V and 0 bases from J, with 6 bases between. The length of the CDR3 is 14 residues. Germline CDR1 is KGHSH and CDR2 is LQKENI. In DNA, the CDR3 is TGTGCCAGCTCACCACAACCTATGAACACTGAAGCTTTCTTT. It codes for CASSPQPMNTEAFF.

This clonotype was counted a few times. V gene TRBV7-2 combines with J gene TRBJ1-5; no definite D call. The CDR3 spans 13 residues. V lost 4 bases and J lost 3, with 7 bases in between. Germline CDR1 reads SGHTA; CDR2 reads FQGNSA. Written as DNA, the CDR3 is TGTGCCAGCAGCTCCCAGGACAATCAGCCCCAGCATTTT. Translated: CASSSQDNQPQHF. Combining the CDR3 with reference TRBV7-2 and TRBJ1-5 gives the whole variable domain GAGVSQSPSNKVTEKGKDVELRCDPISGHTALYWYRQSLGQGLEFLIYFQGNSAPDKSGLPSDRFSAERTGGSVSTLTIQRTQQEDSAVYLCASSSQDNQPQHFGDGTRLSIL.

In DNA, the CDR3 is TGTGCCAGCAGCTTAGCCGGGACAGGGCCTTTGGAGACCCAGTACTTC. This codes for CASSLAGTGPLETQYF. This chain uses TRBV7-9 with TRBJ2-5, with 9 nucleotides matching TRBD1. CDR3 size: 16 residues. V was pared by 0 bases and J by 5 bases, with 7 bases of the junction left unmatched. CDR1 is SEHNR, CDR2 FQNEAQ, per germline (reference sequence).

The chain has TRBV5-6 and TRBJ1-2; 9 nucleotides agree with TRBD1. CDR1 and CDR2 from the germline V gene are SGHDT and YYEEEE. V lost 0 bases, J lost 5 bases, and 2 bases stayed unmatched. This CDR3 has 14 residues. CDR3 nucleotides: TGTGCCAGCAGCTTGGGGACAGGGGAGTATGGCTACACCTTC. Its protein product is CASSLGTGEYGYTF.

A few counts support this clonotype. The gene calls are TRBV9 and TRBJ2-7; no firm D call. Trimming removed 0 bases at V and 2 bases at J, with 6 bases between. CDR3 length equals 13 residues. CDR1 and CDR2 from the germline V gene are SGDLS and YYNGEE. The CDR3 nucleotides read TGTGCCAGCAGCGTAGACGGCCCCTACGAGCAGTACTTC. It is translated as CASSVDGPYEQYF. Filled out from reference TRBV9 and TRBJ2-7, the complete variable domain reads DSGVTQTPKHLITATGQRVTLRCSPRSGDLSVYWYQQSLDQGLQFLIQYYNGEERAKGNILERFSAQQFPDLHSELNLSSLELGDSALYFCASSVDGPYEQYFGPGTRLTVT.

This clonotype was seen only a few times. This sequence joins TRBV19 and TRBJ2-6; no clear D. Trimming removed 5 bases at V and 0 bases at J, with 11 bases between. This CDR3 has 16 amino acids. Germline V gene data show CDR1 as LNHDA and CDR2 as SQIVND (reference sequence). As DNA, the CDR3 is TGTGCCAGTAGTTTCGGACGCTCCTCTGGGGCCAACGTCCTGACTTTC. Its protein product is CASSFGRSSGANVLTF.

The table lists this clonotype with many counts. The chain uses TRBV4-2 and TRBJ2-6; 12 bases are shared with TRBD2. V gave up 1 base and J gave up 2 bases; unmatched junction bases: 6. This CDR3 has 19 amino acids. The germline V gene encodes CDR1 LGHNA and CDR2 YNFKEQ. The CDR3 protein is CASSQGLAGVLAGANVLTF. In DNA, the CDR3 is TGTGCCAGCAGCCAAGGACTAGCGGGAGTACTTGCTGGGGCCAACGTCCTGACTTTC.